Listed here are 18 T cell receptor beta chains from one sample, sequenced in a study of blood T cell repertoires in COVID-19. Generated by immunoSEQ multiplex PCR, the TCRdb table keeps only in-frame clones and is missing some. The sample lists 85,000 to 110,000 clones, around nine tenths occurring once. Sequenced: peripheral blood. These receptors came from a woman aged 80 or older in a cohort sampled during active COVID-19.

The gene calls are TRBV18 and TRBJ1-5; D is uncertain. Germline V gene lookup returns CDR1 KGHSH and CDR2 LQKENI. V lost 0 bases and J 8 bases, leaving 11 bases between the germline ends. This CDR3 has 14 amino acids. The DNA of the CDR3 is TGTGCCAGCTCACCACCGAACGGAGGCGAGCCCCAGCATTTT. This codes for CASSPPNGGEPQHF. Full variable domain (remainder filled in from reference TRBV18 and TRBJ1-5): NAGVMQNPRHLVRRRGQEARLRCSPMKGHSHVYWYRQLPEEGLKFMVYLQKENIIDESGMPKERFSAEFPKEGPSILRIQQVVRGDSAAYFCASSPPNGGEPQHFGDGTRLSIL.

V usage is TRBV29-1 and J usage is TRBJ2-5; perhaps TRBD2 as D (6 bases). Germline CDR1 reads SQVTM; CDR2 reads ANQGSEA. The CDR3 consists of 13 residues. V was trimmed by 6 bases and J by 5 bases, leaving 16 bases between them. CDR3 sequence: CSVRMTRGETQYF. The CDR3 region has the DNA TGCAGCGTACGAATGACTAGAGGCGAGACCCAGTACTTC.

The V and J genes are TRBV5-5 and TRBJ2-7; 11 bases map to TRBD2. Germline assignment: CDR1 SGHKS and CDR2 YYEKEE (reference sequence). The CDR3 covers 16 residues. V was clipped by 4 bases and J by 0 bases; unmatched bases: 6. CDR3 bases: TGTGCCAGCAGCCGCATGGGACTAGCGGTCTCCTACGAGCAGTACTTC. This sequence encodes CASSRMGLAVSYEQYF.

This chain links TRBV6-5 with TRBJ2-2; 7 positions agree with TRBD1. The length of the CDR3 is 14 residues. Germline assignment: CDR1 MNHEY and CDR2 SVGAGI. Unmatched junction bases numbered 8, after V lost 6 bases and J lost 7 bases. The CDR3 DNA reads TGTGCCAGCAGAGAGACAGGGTCGGGCGGGGAGCTGTTTTTT. Translation gives CASRETGSGGELFF.

This clone was counted a few times. V and J are TRBV19 and TRBJ1-5, with 9 bases that match TRBD1. After removal of 7 bases from V and 3 bases from J, the junction contained 7 bases not matched to a gene. Germline CDR1 and CDR2: LNHDA and SQIVND (reference sequence). The CDR3 has 15 residues. CDR3 in amino acids: CASNSGTGNNQPQHF. In nucleotides, the CDR3 is TGTGCCAGTAACTCCGGGACAGGGAACAATCAGCCCCAGCATTTT.

The chain employs TRBV14 and TRBJ1-2, with D uncertain. This CDR3 region has 15 residues. Looked up from germline, CDR1 is SGHDN and CDR2 is FVKESK. The V end lost 1 base, the J end lost 2 bases, and 11 bases lay between the germline ends. CDR3 sequence (DNA): TGTGCCAGCAGCCAAGTCGATACTTCAAACTATGGCTACACCTTC. Encoded protein: CASSQVDTSNYGYTF.

The V gene is TRBV19, the J gene TRBJ1-5; 12 nucleotides agree with TRBD1. The CDR3 has 15 residues. In germline, CDR1 is LNHDA, CDR2 SQIVND (reference sequence). V was pared by 5 bases and J by 6 bases, with 5 bases of the junction left unmatched. This CDR3 reads CASSPGQGAGQPQHF. DNA of the CDR3: TGTGCCAGTAGTCCGGGACAGGGGGCAGGTCAGCCCCAGCATTTT. The full variable domain, completed using reference TRBV19 and TRBJ1-5, is DGGITQSPKYLFRKEGQNVTLSCEQNLNHDAMYWYRQDPGQGLRLIYYSQIVNDFQKGDIAEGYSVSREKKESFPLTVTSAQKNPTAFYLCASSPGQGAGQPQHFGDGTRLSIL.

DNA of the CDR3: TGTGCCAGCAGTTGGGGAGGCGGGGGCAATCAGCCCCAGCATTTT. It codes for CASSWGGGGNQPQHF. V and J are TRBV28 and TRBJ1-5; D gene unclear. V was pared by 4 bases and J by 2 bases, with 12 bases between. Germline V CDR1 and CDR2: MDHEN, SYDVKM. The CDR3 spans 15 residues.

This clone occurred once. This sequence joins TRBV2 and TRBJ2-7, with 8 bases lining up with TRBD2. The J segment lost 8 bases and the V segment lost 7 bases, leaving 10 bases of the junction unmatched. CDR1 and CDR2 from the germline V gene are SNHLY and FYNNEI. CDR3 size: 13 residues. The CDR3 DNA follows: TGTGCCAGCAAAGCGGGAGTAACCGCCCAGCAGTACTTC. This sequence encodes CASKAGVTAQQYF.

The rearrangement uses TRBV6-5 and TRBJ2-1; TRBD1 agrees at 8 bases. Germline CDR1 and CDR2: MNHEY and SVGAGI. V was clipped by 2 bases and J by 5 bases; unmatched bases: 8. The CDR3 sequence is 16 residues long. The CDR3: CASSYARAGGHNEQFF. The CDR3 DNA reads as TGTGCCAGCAGTTACGCAAGGGCAGGGGGCCACAATGAGCAGTTCTTC.

The chain carries TRBV10-2 and TRBJ2-5; a weak D match, TRBD1 (5 bases). Deletions cut 4 bases from V and 2 bases from J, with 20 bases between. Looked up from germline, CDR1 is WSHSY and CDR2 is SAAADI. This CDR3 spans 17 amino acids. CDR3: CASSGFVQGRAQETQYF. The CDR3 nucleotides are TGCGCCAGCAGTGGGTTCGTCCAGGGAAGAGCACAAGAGACCCAGTACTTC.

This chain links TRBV5-1 with TRBJ2-7; no definite D call. The CDR3 spans 13 residues. V was trimmed by 0 bases and J by 1 base, leaving 5 bases between them. CDR1 and CDR2 from the germline V gene are SGHRS and YFSETQ. The CDR3 sequence: CASSLAASYEQYF. The DNA of the CDR3 is TGCGCCAGCAGCTTGGCTGCGTCCTACGAGCAGTACTTC.

This clone has just a few counts. The rearrangement links TRBV28 to TRBJ2-7, with a weak D call TRBD1 (6 bases). The V gene lost 7 bases and the J gene lost 3 bases, with 16 bases spanning the gap. Germline V gene data show CDR1 as MDHEN and CDR2 as SYDVKM. The CDR3 runs to 14 residues. CDR3: CASTLSPQGYEQYF. In DNA form, the CDR3 reads TGTGCCAGCACACTTTCGCCACAGGGCTACGAGCAGTACTTC.

V gene TRBV6-5 combines with J gene TRBJ1-3, with a tentative D call TRBD1 (6 bases). The germline V gene has CDR1 MNHEY and CDR2 SVGAGI. This CDR3 comprises 14 residues. V dropped 10 bases and J dropped 1 base, with 14 bases sitting between them. The CDR3 DNA follows: TGTGCCACCATGCGGGGGCCGTCTGGAAACACCATATATTTT. Translation: CATMRGPSGNTIYF.

The chain joins TRBV6-5 to TRBJ1-5; 11 nucleotides agree with TRBD1. With V trimmed by 6 bases and J by 7 bases, 5 bases remained unmatched. CDR3 length equals 14 residues. The germline V gene has CDR1 MNHEY and CDR2 SVGAGI. CDR3 DNA: TGTGCCAGCAGCGGGACAGGGGGAGGACAGCCCCAGCATTTT. Its translation: CASSGTGGGQPQHF.

This sequence joins TRBV19 and TRBJ2-1; 9 bases are shared with TRBD1. The junction had 9 bases not matched to a gene; V was cut back by 7 bases and J by 2 bases. CDR3 length equals 16 residues. CDR1 and CDR2 (germline): LNHDA, SQIVND (reference sequence). The CDR3 sequence: CASMSWTGVPYNEQFF. The CDR3 DNA sequence: TGTGCCAGTATGTCTTGGACAGGGGTTCCCTACAATGAGCAGTTCTTC. The variable domain in full, with the rest retrieved from reference TRBV19 and TRBJ2-1, is DGGITQSPKYLFRKEGQNVTLSCEQNLNHDAMYWYRQDPGQGLRLIYYSQIVNDFQKGDIAEGYSVSREKKESFPLTVTSAQKNPTAFYLCASMSWTGVPYNEQFFGPGTRLTVL.

The J gene is TRBJ1-3, the V gene TRBV28, with D possibly TRBD1 on 6 matching bases. Germline values: CDR1 MDHEN, CDR2 SYDVKM. The CDR3 extends over 15 amino acids. Trimming stripped 5 bases from V and 0 bases from J, with 11 bases between. CDR3 nucleotides: TGTGCCAGCAGTCTTGACAGGATCTCTGGAAACACCATATATTTT. It yields the protein CASSLDRISGNTIYF.

V usage is TRBV5-6 and J usage is TRBJ1-1; D remains unclear. Germline CDR1 is SGHDT and CDR2 is YYEEEE. CDR3 size: 16 residues. V shed 0 bases and J shed 5 bases, with 17 bases lying between them. The CDR3 sequence: CASSLVQVTSWTEAFF. The CDR3 DNA reads as TGTGCCAGCAGCTTGGTCCAGGTTACGAGTTGGACTGAAGCTTTCTTT.